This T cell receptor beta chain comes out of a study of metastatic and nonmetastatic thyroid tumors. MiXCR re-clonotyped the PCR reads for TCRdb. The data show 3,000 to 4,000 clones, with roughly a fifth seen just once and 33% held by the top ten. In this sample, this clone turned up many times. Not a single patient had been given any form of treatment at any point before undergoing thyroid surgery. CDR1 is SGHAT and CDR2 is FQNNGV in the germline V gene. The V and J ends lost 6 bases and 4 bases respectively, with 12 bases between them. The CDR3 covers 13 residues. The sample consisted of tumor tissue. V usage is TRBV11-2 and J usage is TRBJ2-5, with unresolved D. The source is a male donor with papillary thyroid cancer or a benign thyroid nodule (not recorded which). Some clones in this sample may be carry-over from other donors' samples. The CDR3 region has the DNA TGTGCCAGCAGAAACCCCCCACTAGAGACCCAGTACTTC. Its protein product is CASRNPPLETQYF.